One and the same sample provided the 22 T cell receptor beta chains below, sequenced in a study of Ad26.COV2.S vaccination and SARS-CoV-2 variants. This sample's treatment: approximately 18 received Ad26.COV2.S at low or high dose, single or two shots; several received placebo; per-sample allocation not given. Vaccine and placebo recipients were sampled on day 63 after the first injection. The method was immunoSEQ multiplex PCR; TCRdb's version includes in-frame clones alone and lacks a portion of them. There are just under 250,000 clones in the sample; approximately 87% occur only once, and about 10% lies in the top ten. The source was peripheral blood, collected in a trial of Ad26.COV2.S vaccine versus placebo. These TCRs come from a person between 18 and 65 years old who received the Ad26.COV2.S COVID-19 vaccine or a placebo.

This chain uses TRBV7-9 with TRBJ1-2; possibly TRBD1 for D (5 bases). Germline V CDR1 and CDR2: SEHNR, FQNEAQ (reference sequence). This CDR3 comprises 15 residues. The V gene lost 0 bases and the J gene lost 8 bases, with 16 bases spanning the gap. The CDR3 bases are TGTGCCAGCAGCTTAGCTGGCAGGGATCGAAGGGGCTACACCTTC. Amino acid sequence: CASSLAGRDRRGYTF.

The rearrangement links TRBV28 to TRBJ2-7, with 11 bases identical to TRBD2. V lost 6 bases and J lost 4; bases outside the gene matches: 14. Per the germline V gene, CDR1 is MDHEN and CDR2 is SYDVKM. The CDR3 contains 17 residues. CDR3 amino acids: CASRPLVGSGRAYEQYF. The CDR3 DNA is TGTGCCAGCAGACCGCTGGTGGGTAGCGGGAGGGCATACGAGCAGTACTTC.

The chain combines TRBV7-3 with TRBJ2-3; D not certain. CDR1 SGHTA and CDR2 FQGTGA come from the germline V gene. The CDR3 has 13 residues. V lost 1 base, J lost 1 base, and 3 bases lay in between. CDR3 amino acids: CASSLIGTDTQYF. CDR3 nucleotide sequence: TGTGCCAGCAGCTTAATAGGCACAGATACGCAGTATTTT.

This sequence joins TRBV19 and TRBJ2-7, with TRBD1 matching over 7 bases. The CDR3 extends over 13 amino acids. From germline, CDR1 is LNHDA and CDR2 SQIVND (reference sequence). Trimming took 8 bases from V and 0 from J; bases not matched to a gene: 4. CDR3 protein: CASGQAVSYEQYF. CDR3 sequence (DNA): TGTGCCAGTGGACAGGCTGTCTCCTACGAGCAGTACTTC.

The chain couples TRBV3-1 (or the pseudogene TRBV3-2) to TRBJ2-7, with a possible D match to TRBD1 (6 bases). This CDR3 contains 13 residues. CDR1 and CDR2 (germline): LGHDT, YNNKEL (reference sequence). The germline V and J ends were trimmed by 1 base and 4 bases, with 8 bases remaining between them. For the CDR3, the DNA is TGTGCCAGCAGCCAAGCCACAGGGTACGAGCAGTACTTC. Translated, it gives CASSQATGYEQYF.

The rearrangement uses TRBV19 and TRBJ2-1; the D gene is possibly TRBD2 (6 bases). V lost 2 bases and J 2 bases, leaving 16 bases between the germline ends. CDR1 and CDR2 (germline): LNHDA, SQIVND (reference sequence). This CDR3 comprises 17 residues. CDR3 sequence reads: CASSIRDGGAAYNEQFF. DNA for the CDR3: TGTGCCAGTAGTATACGGGACGGGGGAGCGGCCTACAATGAGCAGTTCTTC.

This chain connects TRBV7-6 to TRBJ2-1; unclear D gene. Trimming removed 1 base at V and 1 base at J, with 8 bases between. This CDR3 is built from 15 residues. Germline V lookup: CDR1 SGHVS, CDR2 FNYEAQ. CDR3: CASSLEGRSYNEQFF. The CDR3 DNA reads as TGTGCCAGCAGCTTAGAGGGTCGGTCCTACAATGAGCAGTTCTTC.

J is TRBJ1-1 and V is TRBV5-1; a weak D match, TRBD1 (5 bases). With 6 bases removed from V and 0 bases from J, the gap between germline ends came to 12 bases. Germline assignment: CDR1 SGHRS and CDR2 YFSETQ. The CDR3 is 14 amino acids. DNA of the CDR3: TGCGCCAGCAAAAGCGGGACCGTGAACACTGAAGCTTTCTTT. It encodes CASKSGTVNTEAFF.

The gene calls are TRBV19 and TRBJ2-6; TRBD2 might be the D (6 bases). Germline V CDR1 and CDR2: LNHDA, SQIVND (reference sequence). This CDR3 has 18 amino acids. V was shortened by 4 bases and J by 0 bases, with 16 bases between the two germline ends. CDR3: CASSKVLGGYSGANVLTF. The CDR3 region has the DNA TGTGCCAGTAGTAAGGTGTTGGGGGGATACTCTGGGGCCAACGTCCTGACTTTC.

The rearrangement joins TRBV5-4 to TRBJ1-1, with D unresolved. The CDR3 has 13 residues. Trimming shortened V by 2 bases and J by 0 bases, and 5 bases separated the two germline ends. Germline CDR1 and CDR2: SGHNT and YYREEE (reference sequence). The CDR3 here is CASSFTVNTEAFF. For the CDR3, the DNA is TGTGCCAGCAGCTTTACTGTGAACACTGAAGCTTTCTTT.

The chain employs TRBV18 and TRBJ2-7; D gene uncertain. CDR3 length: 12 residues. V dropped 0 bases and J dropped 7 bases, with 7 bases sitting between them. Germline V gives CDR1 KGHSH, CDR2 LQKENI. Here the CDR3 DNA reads TGTGCCAGCTCACCACCGGGATGGGAGCAGTACTTC. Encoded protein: CASSPPGWEQYF.

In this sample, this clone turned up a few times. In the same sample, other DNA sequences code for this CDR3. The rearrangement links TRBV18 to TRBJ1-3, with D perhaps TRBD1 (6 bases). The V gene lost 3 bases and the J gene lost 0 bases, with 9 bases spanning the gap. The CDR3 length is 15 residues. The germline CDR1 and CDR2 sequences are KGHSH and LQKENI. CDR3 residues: CASSPQGSSGNTIYF. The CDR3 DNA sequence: TGTGCCAGCTCACCCCAGGGGAGCTCTGGAAACACCATATATTTT.

This chain's CDR3 is CASRQGEQYF. The CDR3 coding sequence is TGCGCCAGCAGGCAGGGGGAGCAGTACTTC. The chain links TRBV5-1 to TRBJ2-7; weak D call: TRBD1 (6 bases). The V end lost 5 bases, the J end lost 7 bases, and 7 bases lay between the germline ends. The CDR3 sequence is 10 residues long. Germline V gives CDR1 SGHRS, CDR2 YFSETQ.

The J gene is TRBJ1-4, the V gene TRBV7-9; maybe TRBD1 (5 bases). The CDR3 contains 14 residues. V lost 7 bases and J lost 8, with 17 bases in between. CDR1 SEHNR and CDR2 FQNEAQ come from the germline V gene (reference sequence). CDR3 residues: CASKRDRGDEKLFF. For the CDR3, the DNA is TGTGCCAGCAAACGGGACCGAGGGGACGAAAAACTGTTTTTT.

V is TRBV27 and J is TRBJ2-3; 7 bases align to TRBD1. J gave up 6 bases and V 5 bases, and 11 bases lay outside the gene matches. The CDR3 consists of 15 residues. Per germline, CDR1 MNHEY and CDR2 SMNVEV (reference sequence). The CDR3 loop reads CASSPSGTEGDTQYF. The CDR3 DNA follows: TGTGCCAGCAGTCCGTCCGGGACAGAAGGGGATACGCAGTATTTT.

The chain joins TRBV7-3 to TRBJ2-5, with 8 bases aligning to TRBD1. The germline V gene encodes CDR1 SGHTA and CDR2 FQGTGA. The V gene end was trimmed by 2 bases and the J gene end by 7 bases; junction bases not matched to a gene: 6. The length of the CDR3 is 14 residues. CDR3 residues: CASSLRQGSGTQYF. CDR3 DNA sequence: TGTGCCAGCAGCTTACGACAGGGGAGTGGGACCCAGTACTTC. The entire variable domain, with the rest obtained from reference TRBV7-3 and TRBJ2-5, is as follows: GAGVSQTPSNKVTEKGKYVELRCDPISGHTALYWYRQSLGQGPEFLIYFQGTGAADDSGLPNDRFFAVRPEGSVSTLKIQRTERGDSAVYLCASSLRQGSGTQYFGPGTRLLVL.

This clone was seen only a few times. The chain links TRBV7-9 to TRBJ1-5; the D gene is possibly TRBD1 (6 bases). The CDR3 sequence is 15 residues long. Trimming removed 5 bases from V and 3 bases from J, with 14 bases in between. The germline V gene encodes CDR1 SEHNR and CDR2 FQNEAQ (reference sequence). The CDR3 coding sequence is TGTGCCAGCAGCCCTACAGGGCCGGCCAATCAGCCCCAGCATTTT. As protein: CASSPTGPANQPQHF.

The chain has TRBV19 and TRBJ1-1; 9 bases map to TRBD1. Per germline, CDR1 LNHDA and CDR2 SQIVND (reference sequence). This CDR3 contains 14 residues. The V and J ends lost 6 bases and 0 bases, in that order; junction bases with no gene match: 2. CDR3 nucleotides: TGTGCCAGTAGAAGGACAGGGGTGAACACTGAAGCTTTCTTT. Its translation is CASRRTGVNTEAFF.

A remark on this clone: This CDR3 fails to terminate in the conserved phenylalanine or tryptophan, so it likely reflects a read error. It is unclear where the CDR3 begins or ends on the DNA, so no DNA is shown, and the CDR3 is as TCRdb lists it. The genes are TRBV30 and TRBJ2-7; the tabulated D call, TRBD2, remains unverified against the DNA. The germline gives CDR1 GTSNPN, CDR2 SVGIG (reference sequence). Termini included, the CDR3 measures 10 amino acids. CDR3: CAWSPGLSFI.

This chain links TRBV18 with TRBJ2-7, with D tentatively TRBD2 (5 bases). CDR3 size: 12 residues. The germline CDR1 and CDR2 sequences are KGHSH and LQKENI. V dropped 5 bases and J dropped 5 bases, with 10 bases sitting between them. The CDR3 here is CASSAGENEQYF. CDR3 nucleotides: TGTGCCAGCTCAGCGGGTGAGAACGAGCAGTACTTC.

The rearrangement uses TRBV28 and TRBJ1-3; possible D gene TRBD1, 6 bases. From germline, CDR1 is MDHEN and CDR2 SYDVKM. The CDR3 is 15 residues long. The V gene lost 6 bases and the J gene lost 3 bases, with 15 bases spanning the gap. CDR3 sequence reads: CASSPDTGHGNTIYF. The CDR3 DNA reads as TGTGCCAGCAGCCCTGACACAGGGCATGGAAACACCATATATTTT. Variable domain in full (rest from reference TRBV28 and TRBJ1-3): DVKVTQSSRYLVKRTGEKVFLECVQDMDHENMFWYRQDPGLGLRLIYFSYDVKMKEKGDIPEGYSVSREKKERFSLILESASTNQTSMYLCASSPDTGHGNTIYFGEGSWLTVV.

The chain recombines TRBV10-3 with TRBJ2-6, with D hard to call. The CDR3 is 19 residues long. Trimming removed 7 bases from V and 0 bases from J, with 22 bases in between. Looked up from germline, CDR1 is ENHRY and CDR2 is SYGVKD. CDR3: CAIKAAPGPLDSGANVLTF. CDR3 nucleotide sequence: TGTGCCATCAAAGCCGCTCCCGGGCCTCTCGACTCTGGGGCCAACGTCCTGACTTTC.